The 18 T cell receptor beta chains reported below all come from one sample, sequenced in a study of cytomegalovirus exposure and HLA in healthy donors. The PCR made use of 60 Vbeta and 13 Jbeta primers. Assay: immunoSEQ multiplex PCR; the TCRdb copy retains only in-frame clones and omits some. Seen here are approximately 110,000 clones, 75% to 85% observed once, and the top ten hold 6% to 7.5%. Sequenced: PBMCs. All receptors derive from a man younger than 35 in good health and CMV-seronegative.

This clone was seen only a few times. V usage is TRBV5-1 and J usage is TRBJ2-3, with 9 bases lining up with TRBD2. This CDR3 region has 15 residues. The germline V gene has CDR1 SGHRS and CDR2 YFSETQ. Unmatched junction bases numbered 3, after V lost 0 bases and J lost 4 bases. The CDR3 nucleotides are TGCGCCAGCAGCTTGGTTAGCGGGAGACCAGATACGCAGTATTTT. Its protein product is CASSLVSGRPDTQYF.

CDR3 amino acids: CASSQDGEGMNTEAFF. DNA for the CDR3: TGTGCCAGCAGCCAAGATGGAGAGGGAATGAACACTGAAGCTTTCTTT. This sequence joins TRBV14 and TRBJ1-1; D remains unclear. Trimming pared 0 bases from V and 0 bases from J, leaving 11 bases between. Germline values: CDR1 SGHDN, CDR2 FVKESK. The CDR3 loop spans 16 amino acids.

CDR3 sequence (DNA): TGTGCCAGCAGTAACATTGGGACTAGCGGGCGGACAGATACGCAGTATTTT. Its translation is CASSNIGTSGRTDTQYF. The V call is TRBV6-4, the J call TRBJ2-3, with 12 bases lining up with TRBD2. In germline, CDR1 is MRHNA, CDR2 SNTAGT. The trim removed 5 bases at V and 3 bases at J, leaving 9 bases unmatched. The CDR3 totals 17 residues.

J is TRBJ2-5 and V is TRBV6-6; 10 bases line up with TRBD2. Germline V lookup: CDR1 MNHNY, CDR2 SVGAGI (reference sequence). The V and J ends lost 6 bases and 5 bases, in that order; junction bases with no gene match: 12. This CDR3 has 16 amino acids. The CDR3 protein is CASRRLAGPSLETQYF. CDR3 sequence (DNA): TGTGCCAGCAGAAGACTAGCGGGCCCGTCCCTGGAGACCCAGTACTTC.

The V call is TRBV7-3, the J call TRBJ1-1, with D maybe TRBD1 (5 bases). V lost 5 bases and J lost 7, with 17 bases in between. This CDR3 has 14 residues. Germline loops: CDR1 SGHTA, CDR2 FQGTGA. For the CDR3, the DNA is TGTGCCAGCAGCCCCCTTGGGAGGGGTGGTGAAGCTTTCTTT. Translation: CASSPLGRGGEAFF.

This clone appeared a few times. The chain links TRBV5-4 to TRBJ1-1; D ambiguous. The CDR3 consists of 13 residues. The V end lost 4 bases, the J end lost 4 bases, and 11 bases lay between the germline ends. The germline CDR1 and CDR2 sequences are SGHNT and YYREEE (reference sequence). This CDR3 reads CASSPTYGTEAFF. The DNA of the CDR3 is TGTGCCAGCAGCCCAACCTACGGCACTGAAGCTTTCTTT.

The rearrangement uses TRBV19 and TRBJ2-2, with 8 bases that match TRBD2. The ends lost 3 bases at V and 1 base at J; junction bases unmatched: 4. This CDR3 is 16 amino acids long. The germline CDR1 and CDR2 sequences are LNHDA and SQIVND (reference sequence). This chain's CDR3 is CASSIRLALNTGELFF. CDR3 nucleotides: TGTGCCAGTAGTATCCGACTAGCGTTGAACACCGGGGAGCTGTTTTTT.

The chain couples TRBV15 to TRBJ2-3, with 8 bases that match TRBD1. CDR3 length: 16 amino acids. Losses at the gene ends were 1 base for V and 2 bases for J; bases not matched to a gene: 5. The germline V gene encodes CDR1 LNHNV and CDR2 YYDKDF (reference sequence). CDR3 amino acids: CATSRARDRFTDTQYF. CDR3 sequence (DNA): TGTGCCACCAGCAGAGCCCGGGACAGGTTCACAGATACGCAGTATTTT.

This chain uses TRBV6-1 with TRBJ1-3; D is unclear. Germline assignment: CDR1 MNHNS and CDR2 SASEGT. The CDR3 spans 10 residues. CDR3 amino acids: CAIGGNTIYF. Written as DNA, the CDR3 is TGTGCAATCGGGGGAAACACCATATATTTT.

The genes are TRBV19 and TRBJ1-3; D might be TRBD1 (5 bases). Germline lookup yields CDR1 LNHDA and CDR2 SQIVND (reference sequence). Trimming took off 5 bases at V and 9 bases at J, with 11 bases between the two ends. The CDR3 loop spans 12 amino acids. This CDR3 is CASSWADSTIYF. CDR3 coding DNA: TGTGCCAGTAGTTGGGCAGACAGCACCATATATTTT.

This clone was seen just once. V and J are TRBV2 and TRBJ1-3; 7 bases map to TRBD1. Germline CDR1 SNHLY, CDR2 FYNNEI. The CDR3 contains 13 residues. After removal of 5 bases from V and 4 bases from J, the junction contained 2 bases not matched to a gene. CDR3 DNA: TGTGCCAGCAGTTGGGACAGCGGAAACACCATATATTTT. Residues: CASSWDSGNTIYF.

The J gene is TRBJ2-1, the V gene TRBV11-3, with 10 bases aligning to TRBD1. This CDR3 has 15 residues. CDR1 and CDR2 from the germline V gene are SGHNT and YENEEA. The V and J ends lost 5 bases and 5 bases, in that order; junction bases with no gene match: 6. The CDR3 DNA sequence: TGTGCCAGCAGCCCGGGACAGGGGCTACACAATGAGCAGTTCTTC. It specifies CASSPGQGLHNEQFF.

This clone was found once. This rearrangement joins TRBV28 to TRBJ1-4; D is undetermined. Trimming shortened V by 4 bases and J by 8 bases, and 17 bases separated the two germline ends. The CDR3 extends over 15 amino acids. Germline V gene lookup returns CDR1 MDHEN and CDR2 SYDVKM. The CDR3 sequence: CASSSPTTRQEKLFF. The CDR3 coding sequence is TGTGCCAGCAGTTCCCCTACGACAAGGCAGGAAAAACTGTTTTTT. Supplemented by reference TRBV28 and TRBJ1-4, the full variable domain reads DVKVTQSSRYLVKRTGEKVFLECVQDMDHENMFWYRQDPGLGLRLIYFSYDVKMKEKGDIPEGYSVSREKKERFSLILESASTNQTSMYLCASSSPTTRQEKLFFGSGTQLSVL.

The V and J genes are TRBV27 and TRBJ2-5, with 7 bases lining up with TRBD1. There are 14 residues in the CDR3. CDR1 and CDR2 from the germline V gene are MNHEY and SMNVEV (reference sequence). The junction had 9 bases not matched to a gene; V was cut back by 10 bases and J by 1 base. This chain's CDR3 is CATSPGTAQETQYF. The CDR3 DNA follows: TGTGCCACCAGCCCGGGGACAGCCCAAGAGACCCAGTACTTC.

This chain links TRBV14 with TRBJ2-5; maybe TRBD2 (7 bases). The better agreement between TRBJ2-7 and the DNA end casts doubt on the J call. CDR3 length equals 13 residues. Germline CDR1 and CDR2: SGHDN and FVKESK. The CDR3 sequence is CALPGGANYEQYF. The CDR3, as DNA: TGTGCCCTGCCGGGGGGCGCCAACTACGAGCAGTACTTC.

This clone has just one count. The chain combines TRBV6-1 with TRBJ1-4, with D perhaps matching TRBD1 (5 bases). The ends were cut back, 4 bases at V and 6 bases at J, with 9 bases in the middle. The germline V gene encodes CDR1 MNHNS and CDR2 SASEGT. The CDR3 loop spans 13 amino acids. In DNA, the CDR3 is TGTGCCAGCAGTGGGACAACCTATGAAAAACTGTTTTTT. Its protein is CASSGTTYEKLFF.

Points on this clone: At one boundary the junction diverges from the germline segment, which might be a read error. The CDR3 DNA reads TGTTCCAGCAGCTCCGTTAGCGGGAGGGCCGACTACGAGCAGTACTTC. Translated: CSSSSVSGRADYEQYF. V and J are TRBV7-9 and TRBJ2-7; 11 bases are a match to TRBD2. CDR1 and CDR2 from the germline V gene are SEHNR and FQNEAQ (reference sequence). The CDR3 is made up of 16 amino acids.

This clone is a singleton in its sample. Sequence at one end of the junction differs from germline and may be a read error. The chain carries TRBV7-7 and TRBJ1-3; D is unclear. Germline V lookup: CDR1 SSHAT, CDR2 FNYEAQ (reference sequence). This CDR3 is 13 amino acids long. The DNA of the CDR3 is TGTGCTAGCAGCTTAACTTCAGGAAACACCATATATTTT. It codes for CASSLTSGNTIYF.